The clone carrying this T cell receptor (beta chain) was detected a few times. The antigen is undetermined. The data belong to a study of identical twins. General study results and limits: Sharing of beta out-of-frame sequences by twins showed a weaker excess.

The CDR3 spans 15 residues. V was trimmed by 4 bases and J by 5 bases, leaving 19 bases between them. Germline V gene lookup returns CDR1 SGHRS and CDR2 YFSETQ. TCRdb re-derived calls from the 5' RACE reads in MiXCR, one entry per CDR3 protein. The sample has roughly 720,000 distinct CDR3 sequences, over 15% seen once. Healthy Caucasians alone served as donors. This sample also belongs to another study, concerning T cells expressing NK-cell markers. In that study: Similarly, these clonotypes led the CD3+CD56-NKG2C+ fraction as well in several donors.

Sequenced input: PBMCs. This TCR was sampled from a woman in her late teens or twenties in good health. The J gene is TRBJ2-7, the V gene TRBV5-1; D may be TRBD1 or TRBD2 (5 bases each). CDR3 sequence (DNA): TGCGCCAGCAGCCTAGGGGACGACCCACCCCACGAGCAGTACTTC. Protein: CASSLGDDPPHEQYF.